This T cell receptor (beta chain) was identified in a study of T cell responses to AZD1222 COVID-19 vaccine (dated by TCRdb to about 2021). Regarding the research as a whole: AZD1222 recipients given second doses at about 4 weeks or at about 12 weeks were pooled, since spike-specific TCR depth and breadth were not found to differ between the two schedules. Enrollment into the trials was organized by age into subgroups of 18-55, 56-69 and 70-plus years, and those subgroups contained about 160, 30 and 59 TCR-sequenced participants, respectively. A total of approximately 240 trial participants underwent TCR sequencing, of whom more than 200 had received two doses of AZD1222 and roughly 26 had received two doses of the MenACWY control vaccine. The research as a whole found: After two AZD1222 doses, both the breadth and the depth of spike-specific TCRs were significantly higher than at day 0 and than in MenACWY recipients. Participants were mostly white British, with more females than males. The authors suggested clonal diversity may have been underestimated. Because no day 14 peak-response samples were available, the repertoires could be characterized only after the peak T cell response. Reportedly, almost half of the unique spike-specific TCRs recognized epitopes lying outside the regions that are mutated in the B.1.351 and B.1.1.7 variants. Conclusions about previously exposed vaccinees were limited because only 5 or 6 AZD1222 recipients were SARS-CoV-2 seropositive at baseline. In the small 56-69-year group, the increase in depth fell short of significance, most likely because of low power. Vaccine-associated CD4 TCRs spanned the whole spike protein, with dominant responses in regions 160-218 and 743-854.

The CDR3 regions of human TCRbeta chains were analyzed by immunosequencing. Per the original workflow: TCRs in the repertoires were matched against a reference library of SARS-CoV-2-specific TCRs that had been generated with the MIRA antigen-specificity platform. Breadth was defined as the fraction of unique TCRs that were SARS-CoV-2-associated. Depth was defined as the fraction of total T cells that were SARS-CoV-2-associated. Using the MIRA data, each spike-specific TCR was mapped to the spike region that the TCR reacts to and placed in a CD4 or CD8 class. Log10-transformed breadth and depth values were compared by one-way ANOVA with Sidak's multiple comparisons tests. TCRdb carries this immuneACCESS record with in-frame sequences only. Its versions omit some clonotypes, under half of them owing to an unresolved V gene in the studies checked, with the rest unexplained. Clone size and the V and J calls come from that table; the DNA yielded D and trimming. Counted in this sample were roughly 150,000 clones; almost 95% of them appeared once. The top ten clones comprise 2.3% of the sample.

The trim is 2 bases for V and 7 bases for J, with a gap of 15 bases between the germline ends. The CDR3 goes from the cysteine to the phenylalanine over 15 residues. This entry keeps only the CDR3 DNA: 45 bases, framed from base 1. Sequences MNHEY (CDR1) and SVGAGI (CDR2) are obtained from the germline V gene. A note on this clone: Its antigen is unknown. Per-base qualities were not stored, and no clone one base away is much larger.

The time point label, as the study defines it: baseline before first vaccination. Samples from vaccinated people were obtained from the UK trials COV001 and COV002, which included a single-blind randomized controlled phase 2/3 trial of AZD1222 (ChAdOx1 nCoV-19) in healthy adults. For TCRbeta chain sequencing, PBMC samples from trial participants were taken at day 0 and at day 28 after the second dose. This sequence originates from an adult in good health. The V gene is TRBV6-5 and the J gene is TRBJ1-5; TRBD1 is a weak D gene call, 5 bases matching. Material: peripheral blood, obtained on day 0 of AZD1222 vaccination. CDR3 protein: CASSYGQGKGQPQHF. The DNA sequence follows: TGTGCCAGCAGTTACGGGCAGGGAAAAGGACAGCCCCAGCATTTT.